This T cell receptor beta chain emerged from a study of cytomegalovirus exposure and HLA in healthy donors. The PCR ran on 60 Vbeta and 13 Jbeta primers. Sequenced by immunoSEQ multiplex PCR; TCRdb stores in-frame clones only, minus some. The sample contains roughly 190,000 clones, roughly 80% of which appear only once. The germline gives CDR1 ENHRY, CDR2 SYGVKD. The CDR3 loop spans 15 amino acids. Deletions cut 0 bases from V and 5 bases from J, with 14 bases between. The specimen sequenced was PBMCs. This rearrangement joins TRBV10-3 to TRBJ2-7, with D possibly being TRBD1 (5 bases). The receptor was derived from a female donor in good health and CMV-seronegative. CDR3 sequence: CAISESSQGRNEQYF. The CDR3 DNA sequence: TGTGCCATCAGTGAGTCTAGCCAGGGTCGGAACGAGCAGTACTTC.